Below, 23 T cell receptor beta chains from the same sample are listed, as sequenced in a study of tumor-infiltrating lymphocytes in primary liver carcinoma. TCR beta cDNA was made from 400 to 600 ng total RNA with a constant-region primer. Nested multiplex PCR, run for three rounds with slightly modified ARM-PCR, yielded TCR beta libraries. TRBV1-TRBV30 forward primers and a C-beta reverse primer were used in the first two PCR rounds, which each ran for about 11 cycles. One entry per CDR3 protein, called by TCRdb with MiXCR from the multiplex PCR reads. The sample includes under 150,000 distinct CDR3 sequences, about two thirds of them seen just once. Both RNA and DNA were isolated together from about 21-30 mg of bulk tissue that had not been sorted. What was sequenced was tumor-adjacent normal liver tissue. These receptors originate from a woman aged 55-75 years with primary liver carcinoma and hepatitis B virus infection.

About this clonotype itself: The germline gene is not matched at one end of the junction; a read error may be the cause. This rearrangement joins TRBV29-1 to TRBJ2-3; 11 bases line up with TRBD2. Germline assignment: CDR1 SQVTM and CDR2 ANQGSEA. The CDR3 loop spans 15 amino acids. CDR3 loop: CSASGTSGPTDTRYF. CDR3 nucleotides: TGCAGCGCCTCCGGGACTAGCGGACCCACGGATACGCGGTATTTT.

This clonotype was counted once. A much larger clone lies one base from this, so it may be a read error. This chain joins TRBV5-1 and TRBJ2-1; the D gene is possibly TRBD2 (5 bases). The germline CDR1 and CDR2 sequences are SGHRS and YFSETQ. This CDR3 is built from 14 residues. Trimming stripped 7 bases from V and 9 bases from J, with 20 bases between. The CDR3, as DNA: TGCGCCAGCGTACCACTCACTAGTTACGGTGAGCAGTTCTTC. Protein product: CASVPLTSYGEQFF. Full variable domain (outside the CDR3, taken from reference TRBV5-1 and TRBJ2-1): KAGVTQTPRYLIKTRGQQVTLSCSPISGHRSVSWYQQTPGQGLQFLFEYFSETQRNKGNFPGRFSGRQFSNSRSEMNVSTLELGDSALYLCASVPLTSYGEQFFGPGTRLTVL.

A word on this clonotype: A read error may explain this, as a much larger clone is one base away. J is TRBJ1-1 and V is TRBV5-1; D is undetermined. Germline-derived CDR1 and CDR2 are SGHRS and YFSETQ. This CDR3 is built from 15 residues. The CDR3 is CSSSSTAVGNTEAFF. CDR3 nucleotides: TGCTCCAGCAGCTCGACCGCCGTGGGGAACACTGAAGCTTTCTTT.

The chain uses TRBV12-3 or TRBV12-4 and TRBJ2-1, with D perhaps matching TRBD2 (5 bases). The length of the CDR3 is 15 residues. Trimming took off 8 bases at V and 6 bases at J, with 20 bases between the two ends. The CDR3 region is CASGDDLEAPNEQFF. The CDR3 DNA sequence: TGTGCCAGCGGAGACGATCTGGAGGCCCCCAATGAGCAGTTCTTC.

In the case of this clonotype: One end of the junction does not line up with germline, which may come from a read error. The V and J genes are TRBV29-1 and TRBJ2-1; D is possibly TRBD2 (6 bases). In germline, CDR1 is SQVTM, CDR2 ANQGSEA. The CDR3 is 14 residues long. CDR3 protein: CSVESGDSFNEQFF. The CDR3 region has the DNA TGCAGCGTCGAATCGGGGGACTCCTTCAATGAGCAGTTCTTC.

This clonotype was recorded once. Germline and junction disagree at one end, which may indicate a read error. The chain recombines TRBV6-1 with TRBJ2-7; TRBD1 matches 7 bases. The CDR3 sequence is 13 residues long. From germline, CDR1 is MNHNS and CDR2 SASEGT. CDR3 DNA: TGTGCCAGTAGTCCCCGGACAGGATGGGAGCAGTGCTTC. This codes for CASSPRTGWEQCF.

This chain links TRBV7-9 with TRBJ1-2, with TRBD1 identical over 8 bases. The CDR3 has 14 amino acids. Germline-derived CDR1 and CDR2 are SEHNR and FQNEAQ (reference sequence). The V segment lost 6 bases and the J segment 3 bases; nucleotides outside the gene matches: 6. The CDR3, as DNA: TGTGCCAGCAGTGACTGGACAGGGCACTATGGCTACACCTTC. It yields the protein CASSDWTGHYGYTF.

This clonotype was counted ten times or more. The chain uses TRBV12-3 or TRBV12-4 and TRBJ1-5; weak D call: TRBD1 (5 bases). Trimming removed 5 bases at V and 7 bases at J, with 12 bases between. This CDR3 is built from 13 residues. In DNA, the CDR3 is TGTGCCAGCAGTCCCAGGGTAATCCAGCCCCAGCATTTT. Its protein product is CASSPRVIQPQHF.

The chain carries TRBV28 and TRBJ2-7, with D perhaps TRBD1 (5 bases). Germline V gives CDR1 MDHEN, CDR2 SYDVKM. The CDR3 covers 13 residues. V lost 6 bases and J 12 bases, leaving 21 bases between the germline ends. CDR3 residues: CASRPPREGVPYF. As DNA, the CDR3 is TGTGCCAGCAGACCCCCCAGGGAAGGTGTGCCGTACTTC.

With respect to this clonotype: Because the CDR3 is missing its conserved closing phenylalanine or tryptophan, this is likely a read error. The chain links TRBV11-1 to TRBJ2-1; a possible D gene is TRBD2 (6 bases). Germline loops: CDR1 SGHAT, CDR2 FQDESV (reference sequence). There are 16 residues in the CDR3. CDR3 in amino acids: CVSSYRGGTLYNEQFL. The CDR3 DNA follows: TGTGTCAGCAGCTATCGAGGCGGGACCTTATACAATGAGCAGTTCCTC.

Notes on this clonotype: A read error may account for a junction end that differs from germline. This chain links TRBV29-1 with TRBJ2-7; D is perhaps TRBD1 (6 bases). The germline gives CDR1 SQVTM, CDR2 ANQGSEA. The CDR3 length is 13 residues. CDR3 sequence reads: CSLSGHPSYEEYF. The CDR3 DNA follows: TGCAGTCTTTCGGGACACCCCTCCTACGAGGAGTACTTC.

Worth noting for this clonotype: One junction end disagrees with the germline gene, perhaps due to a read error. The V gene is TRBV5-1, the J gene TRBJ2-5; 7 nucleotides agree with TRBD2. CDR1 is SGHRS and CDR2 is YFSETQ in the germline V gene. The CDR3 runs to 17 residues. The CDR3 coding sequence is TGCGCCAGTAGCTTGAGGCAGGGCGGGAGAGTGCAAGAGACCCAGTACTTC. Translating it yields CASSLRQGGRVQETQYF.

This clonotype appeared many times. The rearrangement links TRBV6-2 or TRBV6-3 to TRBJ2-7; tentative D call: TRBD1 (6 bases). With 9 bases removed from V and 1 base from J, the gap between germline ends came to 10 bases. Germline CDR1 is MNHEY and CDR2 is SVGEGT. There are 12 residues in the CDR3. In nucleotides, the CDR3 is TGTGCCAGTGGGGACAAATCCTACGAGCAGTACTTC. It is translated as CASGDKSYEQYF.

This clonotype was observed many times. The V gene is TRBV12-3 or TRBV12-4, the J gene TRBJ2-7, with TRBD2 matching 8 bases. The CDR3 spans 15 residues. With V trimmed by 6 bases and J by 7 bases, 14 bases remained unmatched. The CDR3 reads CASSRGIGRAHEQYF. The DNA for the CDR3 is TGTGCCAGCAGCAGGGGTATCGGGAGGGCCCATGAGCAGTACTTC.

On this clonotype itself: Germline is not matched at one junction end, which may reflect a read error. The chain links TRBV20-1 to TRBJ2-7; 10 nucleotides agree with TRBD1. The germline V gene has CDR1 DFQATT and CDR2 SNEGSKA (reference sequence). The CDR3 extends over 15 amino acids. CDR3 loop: CSALEGTGATGEHYF. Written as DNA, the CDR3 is TGCAGTGCTCTTGAAGGGACAGGGGCGACGGGGGAGCATTACTTC.

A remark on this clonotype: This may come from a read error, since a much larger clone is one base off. CDR3 in DNA: TGTGCCAGCAGCCTAAGGTCCGACACAGGTATGCAGTATTTT. Its translation is CASSLRSDTGMQYF. The chain joins TRBV11-1 to TRBJ2-3; D is possibly TRBD1 (5 bases). CDR1 is SGHAT, CDR2 FQDESV, per germline (reference sequence). The V end lost 5 bases, the J end lost 11 bases, and 20 bases lay between the germline ends. The CDR3 is made up of 14 amino acids.

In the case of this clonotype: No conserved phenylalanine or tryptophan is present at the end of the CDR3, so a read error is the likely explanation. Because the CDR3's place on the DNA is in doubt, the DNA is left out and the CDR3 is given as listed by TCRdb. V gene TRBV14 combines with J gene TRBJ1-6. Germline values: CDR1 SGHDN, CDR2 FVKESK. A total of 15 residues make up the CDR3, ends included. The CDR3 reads CASSLSRSYNSPFHI.

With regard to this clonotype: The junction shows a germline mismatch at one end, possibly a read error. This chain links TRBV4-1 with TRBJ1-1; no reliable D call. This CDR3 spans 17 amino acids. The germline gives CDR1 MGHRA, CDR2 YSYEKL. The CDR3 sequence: CVSSQDPRRASNTEAFF. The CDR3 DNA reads TGCGTCAGCAGCCAAGACCCACGAAGAGCCTCGAACACTGAAGCTTTCTTT.

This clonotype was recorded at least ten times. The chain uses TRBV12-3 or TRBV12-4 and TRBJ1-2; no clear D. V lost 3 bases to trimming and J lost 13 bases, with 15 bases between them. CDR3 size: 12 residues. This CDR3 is CASSFGYITSTF. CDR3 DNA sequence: TGTGCCAGCAGTTTCGGGTATATAACCTCCACCTTC.

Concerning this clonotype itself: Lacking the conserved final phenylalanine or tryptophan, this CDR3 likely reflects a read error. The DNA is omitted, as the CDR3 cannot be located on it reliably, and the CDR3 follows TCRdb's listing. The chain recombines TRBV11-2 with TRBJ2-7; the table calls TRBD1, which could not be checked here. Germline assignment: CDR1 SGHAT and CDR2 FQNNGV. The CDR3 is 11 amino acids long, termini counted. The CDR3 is CASSSASSLDY.

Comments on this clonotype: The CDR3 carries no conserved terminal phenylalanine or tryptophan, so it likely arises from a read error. The CDR3 is CASRYSKGSEQYI. The CDR3 DNA reads as TGTGCCAGCAGATACTCGAAGGGATCCGAGCAGTACATC. This chain joins TRBV6-6 and TRBJ2-7; the D is unclear. Germline V lookup: CDR1 MNHNY, CDR2 SVGAGI (reference sequence). The CDR3 runs to 13 residues.

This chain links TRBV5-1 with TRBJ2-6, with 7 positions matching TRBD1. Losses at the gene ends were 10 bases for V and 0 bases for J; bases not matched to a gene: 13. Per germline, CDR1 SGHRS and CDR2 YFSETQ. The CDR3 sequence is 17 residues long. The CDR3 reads CAGSLGQVISGANVLTF. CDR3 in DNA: TGCGCCGGGAGCCTCGGACAGGTCATCTCTGGGGCCAACGTCCTGACTTTC.

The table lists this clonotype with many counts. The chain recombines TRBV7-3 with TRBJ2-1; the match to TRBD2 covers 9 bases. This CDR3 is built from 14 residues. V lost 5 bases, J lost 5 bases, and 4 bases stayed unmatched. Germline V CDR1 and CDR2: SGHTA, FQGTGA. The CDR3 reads CASSVPSGNNEQFF. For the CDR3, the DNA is TGTGCCAGCAGCGTTCCTAGCGGGAACAATGAGCAGTTCTTC.